The rows below give T cell receptor beta chains drawn from one sample of a study of T cells in Graves' hyperthyroidism and ophthalmopathy. TCRdb fed the multiplex PCR reads into MiXCR, producing one record per CDR3 protein. Of under 300,000 distinct CDR3 sequences in the sample, over 20% were seen once. Sequenced: blood. These receptors came from a man aged 25 to 40 with Graves' ophthalmopathy. The CDR3 runs from the conserved cysteine through the conserved F or W. Fields, in order: D gene, V gene, clone size, J gene, CDR3 protein, CDR3 DNA. D genes are given only for firm matches. The size of a clone is reported for some rows only, either as once, few or many, or as a class for expanded clones.

-	TRBV27	few	TRBJ2-5	CASSQSGYQETQYF	TGTGCCAGCAGCCAATCTGGGTACCAAGAGACCCAGTACTTC
TRBD2	TRBV3-1	many	TRBJ2-1	CASSQGGGGYNEQFF	TGTGCCAGCAGCCAAGGCGGCGGGGGTTACAATGAGCAGTTCTTC
TRBD2	TRBV6-2/TRBV6-3	-	TRBJ2-1	CASKQLAEGGSYNEQFF	TGTGCCAGCAAACAACTAGCGGAAGGGGGCTCCTACAATGAGCAGTTCTTC
-	TRBV11-2	-	TRBJ1-5	CASSLIGFNQPQHF	TGTGCCAGCAGCTTAATAGGTTTCAATCAGCCCCAGCATTTT
-	TRBV11-2	-	TRBJ2-2	CASSLEVKGGELFF	TGTGCCAGCAGCTTAGAGGTCAAGGGCGGGGAGCTGTTTTTT
-	TRBV29-1	-	TRBJ1-1	CSVVGVRTEAFF	TGCAGCGTCGTAGGGGTTCGGACTGAAGCTTTCTTT
TRBD1	TRBV15	-	TRBJ1-1	CATSKGQGTEAFF	TGTGCCACCAGCAAAGGACAGGGCACTGAAGCTTTCTTT
TRBD1	TRBV20-1	many	TRBJ1-1	CSAGTGGTTEAFF	TGCAGTGCGGGAACAGGGGGCACCACTGAAGCTTTCTTT
-	TRBV5-1	many	TRBJ2-3	CASSWQGTGTDTQYF	TGCGCCAGCAGCTGGCAGGGGACCGGCACAGATACGCAGTATTTT
TRBD1	TRBV20-1	-	TRBJ2-7	CSARSPGQGTGNEQYF	TGCAGTGCTAGATCACCGGGACAGGGCACAGGCAATGAGCAGTACTTC
-	TRBV27	many	TRBJ2-1	CASRSRTGSYNEQFF	TGTGCCAGCAGATCGAGGACGGGTTCCTACAATGAGCAGTTCTTC
-	TRBV3-1	-	TRBJ1-1	CASSQATVNTEAFF	TGTGCCAGCAGCCAAGCGACAGTGAACACTGAAGCTTTCTTT
-	TRBV28	-	TRBJ1-6	CASSLDRNSPLHF	TGTGCCAGCAGCCTCGACAGGAATTCACCCCTCCACTTT
TRBD2	TRBV20-1	few	TRBJ2-1	CSALPSGSYNEQFF	TGCAGTGCCCTTCCTAGCGGGTCCTACAATGAGCAGTTCTTC
-	TRBV19	few	TRBJ2-7	CASSIGAGAQYEQYF	TGTGCCAGTAGTATAGGGGCGGGGGCCCAATACGAGCAGTACTTC
-	TRBV9	many	TRBJ2-7	CASSVGGDSYEQYF	TGTGCCAGCAGCGTAGGGGGGGATTCCTACGAGCAGTACTTC
TRBD1	TRBV20-1	-	TRBJ1-6	CSARSQGVKSSPLHF	TGCAGTGCTAGATCCCAGGGGGTAAAATCGTCACCCCTCCACTTT
-	TRBV18	many	TRBJ2-1	CASSPNFLADSEQFF	TGTGCCAGCTCACCGAACTTTTTGGCGGACAGTGAGCAGTTCTTC
-	TRBV3-1	-	TRBJ2-3	CASSQDPWPGVPDTQYF	TGTGCCAGCAGCCAAGATCCTTGGCCGGGGGTCCCAGATACGCAGTATTTT
TRBD1	TRBV13	many	TRBJ1-1	CASSHGTGGGAEAFF	TGTGCCAGCAGCCACGGGACAGGGGGCGGCGCTGAAGCTTTCTTT
-	TRBV7-8	many	TRBJ2-1	CASRWEAHHNEQFF	TGTGCCAGCAGATGGGAAGCACACCACAATGAGCAGTTCTTC
TRBD2	TRBV7-2	many	TRBJ2-1	CASSPWTSGRNEQFF	TGTGCCAGCAGCCCGTGGACTAGCGGGAGAAATGAGCAGTTCTTC
TRBD2	TRBV20-1	-	TRBJ2-7	CSADSGTSVYEQYF	TGCAGTGCCGACTCCGGGACTAGCGTTTACGAGCAGTACTTC
-	TRBV6-1	few	TRBJ1-5	CASTPIGAINQPQHF	TGTGCCAGCACCCCGATTGGGGCTATCAATCAGCCCCAGCATTTT
-	TRBV7-8	many	TRBJ2-7	CASSLFRLEQYF	TGTGCCAGCAGCTTATTTAGGCTCGAGCAGTACTTC
-	TRBV28	few	TRBJ1-5	CASRSPTGYNQPQHF	TGTGCCAGCAGATCCCCTACAGGGTACAATCAGCCCCAGCATTTT
-	TRBV7-9	few	TRBJ2-7	CASSLAAHSSYEQYF	TGTGCCAGCAGCTTAGCGGCGCACAGCTCCTACGAGCAGTACTTC
-	TRBV5-5	few	TRBJ2-7	CASSASSSYEQYF	TGTGCCAGCAGCGCGTCGAGCTCCTACGAGCAGTACTTC
TRBD2	TRBV20-1	many	TRBJ2-3	CSARDWTSGRDTQYF	TGCAGTGCTAGAGATTGGACTAGCGGGAGGGATACGCAGTATTTT
-	TRBV12-3/TRBV12-4	many	TRBJ2-7	CASAERGEIYEQYF	TGTGCCAGCGCCGAGAGGGGGGAGATCTACGAGCAGTACTTC
TRBD2	TRBV7-9	-	TRBJ2-5	CASSPGGGGYQETQYF	TGTGCCAGCAGCCCCGGGGGGGGCGGATACCAAGAGACCCAGTACTTC
TRBD2	TRBV19	-	TRBJ2-4	CASSILAGAKNIQYF	TGTGCCAGTAGTATCCTAGCGGGAGCCAAAAACATTCAGTACTTC
-	TRBV19	few	TRBJ1-3	CASSMWGSGNTIYF	TGTGCCAGTAGTATGTGGGGCTCTGGAAACACCATATATTTT
-	TRBV11-1	few	TRBJ2-7	CASSLMGLSNEQYF	TGTGCCAGCAGCCTCATGGGGCTTTCGAACGAGCAGTACTTC
-	TRBV14	-	TRBJ2-3	CASSQDRQGGGFTDTQYF	TGTGCCAGCAGCCAAGATCGACAAGGAGGAGGATTCACAGATACGCAGTATTTT
-	TRBV11-2	many	TRBJ2-7	CASSFNEEAYEQYF	TGTGCCAGCAGCTTTAACGAGGAAGCCTACGAGCAGTACTTC
-	TRBV29-1	-	TRBJ1-1	CSVARGGGPEAFF	TGCAGCGTTGCCCGAGGGGGGGGTCCTGAAGCTTTCTTT
TRBD2	TRBV10-3	few	TRBJ2-7	CATQAGTSGPYEQYF	TGTGCCACCCAAGCCGGGACTAGCGGCCCCTACGAGCAGTACTTC
-	TRBV25-1	-	TRBJ1-1	CASSERGGTEAFF	TGTGCCAGCAGTGAACGGGGGGGTACTGAAGCTTTCTTT
TRBD2	TRBV27	few	TRBJ2-1	CASSIREGIDNEQFF	TGTGCCAGCAGTATTCGGGAGGGCATCGACAATGAGCAGTTCTTC
TRBD2	TRBV28	many	TRBJ2-2	CASSTPFVTSGRHTGELFF	TGTGCCAGCAGCACACCCTTTGTGACTAGCGGTAGGCACACCGGGGAGCTGTTTTTT
TRBD1	TRBV2	few	TRBJ1-1	CASSEARTGRGTEAFF	TGTGCCAGCAGTGAAGCGCGGACAGGTCGTGGCACTGAAGCTTTCTTT
-	TRBV15	-	TRBJ1-2	CATSREGTDYGYTF	TGTGCCACCAGCAGGGAGGGTACGGATTATGGCTACACCTTC
TRBD2	TRBV6-1	-	TRBJ2-7	CASSFPNPPTSGRFHEQYF	TGTGCCAGCAGTTTTCCTAACCCACCCACTAGCGGGAGATTCCACGAGCAGTACTTC
-	TRBV4-2	-	TRBJ2-1	CASSLQTTPGEQFF	TGTGCCAGCAGCCTGCAGACTACGCCAGGTGAGCAGTTCTTC
-	TRBV5-6	many	TRBJ2-1	CASRPQGRSYNEQFF	TGTGCCTCACGGCCACAGGGCCGATCCTACAATGAGCAGTTCTTC
TRBD2	TRBV20-1	many	TRBJ2-1	CSAPTLAGINNEQFF	TGCAGTGCTCCCACCCTAGCGGGAATTAACAATGAGCAGTTCTTC
TRBD2	TRBV3-1	many	TRBJ2-1	CASSQGKTGGNEQFF	TGTGCCAGCAGCCAGGGGAAGACGGGAGGCAATGAGCAGTTCTTC
-	TRBV5-8	few	TRBJ2-1	CASSFGRANEQFF	TGTGCCAGCAGCTTCGGTAGGGCCAATGAGCAGTTCTTC
TRBD2	TRBV30	-	TRBJ2-3	CAWSVIRTSGRARTTDTQYF	TGTGCCTGGAGTGTAATACGGACTAGCGGGAGGGCCCGGACCACAGATACGCAGTATTTT